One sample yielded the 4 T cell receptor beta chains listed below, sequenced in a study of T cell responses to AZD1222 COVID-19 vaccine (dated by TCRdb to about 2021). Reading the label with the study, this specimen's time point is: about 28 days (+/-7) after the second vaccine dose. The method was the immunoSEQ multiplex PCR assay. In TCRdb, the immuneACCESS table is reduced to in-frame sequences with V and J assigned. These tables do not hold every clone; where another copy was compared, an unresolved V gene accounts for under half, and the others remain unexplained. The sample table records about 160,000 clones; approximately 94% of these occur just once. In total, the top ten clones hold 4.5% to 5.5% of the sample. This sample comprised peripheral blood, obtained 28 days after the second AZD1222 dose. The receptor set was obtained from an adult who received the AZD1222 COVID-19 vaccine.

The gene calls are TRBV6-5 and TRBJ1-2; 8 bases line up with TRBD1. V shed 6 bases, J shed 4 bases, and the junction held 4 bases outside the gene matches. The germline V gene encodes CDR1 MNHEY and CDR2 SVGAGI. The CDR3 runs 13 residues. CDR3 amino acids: CASRLDRGYGYTF. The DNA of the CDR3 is TGTGCCAGCAGACTCGACAGGGGCTATGGCTACACCTTC.

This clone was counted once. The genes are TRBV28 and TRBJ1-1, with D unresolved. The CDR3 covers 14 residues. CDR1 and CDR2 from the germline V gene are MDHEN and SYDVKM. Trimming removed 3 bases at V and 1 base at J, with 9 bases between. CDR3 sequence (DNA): TGTGCCAGCAGTTTTGAATGGCGGAACACTGAAGCTTTCTTT. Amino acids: CASSFEWRNTEAFF.

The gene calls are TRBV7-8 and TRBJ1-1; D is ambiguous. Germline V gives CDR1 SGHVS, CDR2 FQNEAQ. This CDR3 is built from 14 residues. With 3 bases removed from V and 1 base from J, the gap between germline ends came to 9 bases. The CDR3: CASSFQAANTEAFF. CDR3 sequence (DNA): TGTGCCAGCAGCTTCCAGGCGGCGAACACTGAAGCTTTCTTT.

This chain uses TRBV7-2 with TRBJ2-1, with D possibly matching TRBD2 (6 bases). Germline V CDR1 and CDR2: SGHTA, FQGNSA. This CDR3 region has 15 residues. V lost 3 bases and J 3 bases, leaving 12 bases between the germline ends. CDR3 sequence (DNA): TGTGCCAGCAGCTTGGGGGGTGGCCTCTACAATGAGCAGTTCTTC. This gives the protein CASSLGGGLYNEQFF.